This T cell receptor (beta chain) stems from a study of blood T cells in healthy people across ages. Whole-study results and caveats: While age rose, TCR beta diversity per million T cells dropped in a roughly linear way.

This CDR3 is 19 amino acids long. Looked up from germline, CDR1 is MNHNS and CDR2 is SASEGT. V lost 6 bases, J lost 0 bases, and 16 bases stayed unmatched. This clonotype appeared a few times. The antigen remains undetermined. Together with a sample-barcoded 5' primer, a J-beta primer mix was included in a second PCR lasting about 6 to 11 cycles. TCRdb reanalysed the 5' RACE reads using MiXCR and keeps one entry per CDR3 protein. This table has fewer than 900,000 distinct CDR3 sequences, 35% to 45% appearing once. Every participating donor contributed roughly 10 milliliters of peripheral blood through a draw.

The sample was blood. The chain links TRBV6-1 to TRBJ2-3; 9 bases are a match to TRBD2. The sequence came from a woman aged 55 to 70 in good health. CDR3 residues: CASRGIVAGEDYSTDTQYF. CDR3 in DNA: TGTGCCAGCAGAGGAATAGTAGCGGGAGAGGACTATAGCACAGATACGCAGTATTTT.